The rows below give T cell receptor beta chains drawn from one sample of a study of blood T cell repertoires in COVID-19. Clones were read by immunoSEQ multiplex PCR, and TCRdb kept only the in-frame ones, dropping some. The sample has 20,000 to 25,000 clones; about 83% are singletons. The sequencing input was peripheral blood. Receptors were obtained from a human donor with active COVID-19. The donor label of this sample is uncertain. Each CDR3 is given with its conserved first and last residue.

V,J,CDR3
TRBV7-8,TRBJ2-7,CASSLSNNPYEQYF
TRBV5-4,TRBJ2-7,CASSSVYAGSLVYEQYF
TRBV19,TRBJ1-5,CASSMTGTAQPQHF
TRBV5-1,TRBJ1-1,CASSLQGGTEAFF
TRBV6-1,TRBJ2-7,CASSELETGGYEQYF
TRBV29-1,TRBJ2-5,CSVERAYF
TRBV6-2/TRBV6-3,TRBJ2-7,CASSSDYPGYEQYF
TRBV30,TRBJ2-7,CAWSLTSATASF
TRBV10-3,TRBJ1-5,CAIKGTVNQPQHF
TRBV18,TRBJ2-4,CASSHPPEGEIQYF
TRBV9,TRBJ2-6,CASSVVGGDRPGSGANVLTF
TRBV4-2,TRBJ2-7,CASSQELAVSAEQYF
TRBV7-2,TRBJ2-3,CASSQTSSTDTQYF
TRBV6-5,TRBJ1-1,CASSPPVNTEAFF
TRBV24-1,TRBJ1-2,CATSDPREGYGYTF
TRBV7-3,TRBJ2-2,CASSSRQGANTGELFF
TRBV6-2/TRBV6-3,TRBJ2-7,CASSSQGFEQYF
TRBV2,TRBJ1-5,CATSDGGGSIYSQPQHF
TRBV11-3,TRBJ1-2,CASSLVGQGADGYTF
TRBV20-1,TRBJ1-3,CSASWASGNTIYF
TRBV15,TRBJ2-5,CATSRPGTGFPKTQYF
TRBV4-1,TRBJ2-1,CASSQAGLSYNEQFF
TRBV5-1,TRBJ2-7,CASSPALTGGPGEQYF
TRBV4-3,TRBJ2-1,CASSQATSGTYNEQFF
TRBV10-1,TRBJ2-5,CATPTGLCETQYF
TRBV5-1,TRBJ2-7,CASSLRPGQNYEQYF
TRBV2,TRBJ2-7,CDSSEGTSGSYEQYF
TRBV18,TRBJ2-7,CASSPSLAGAGEQYF
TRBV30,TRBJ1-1,CAWAGERTTEAFF
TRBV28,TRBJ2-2,CASQGSTGAGGELFF
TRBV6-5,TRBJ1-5,CASSSYLDSLEQPQHF
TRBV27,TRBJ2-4,CASSLAGTKNIQYF
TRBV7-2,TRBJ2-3,CASSFVTGRATDTQYF
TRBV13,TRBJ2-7,CASGWGGGSYEQYF
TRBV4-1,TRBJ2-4,CASSQGQGPNRVIQYF
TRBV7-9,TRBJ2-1,CASSPLAGSYNEQFF
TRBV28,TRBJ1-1,CASSLVAGLAPRAFF
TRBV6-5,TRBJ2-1,CASSYSGTQHNEQFF
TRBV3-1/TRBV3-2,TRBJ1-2,CASSPVGGINTGDYGYTF